What follows is one T cell receptor (beta chain) and its context. What it recognizes is unknown. These data originate in a study of T-cell memory formation after mild COVID-19. Study observations and caveats: Contracting clones localized mainly to CM and EM when CD4+ and mainly to EMRA when CD8+. Researchers found some responding clones in pre-infection memory, a sign that cross-reactive memory joined. CD4+ bias marked clones expanding day 15 to 37, unlike balanced contracting clones.

Constant-segment-primed 5'RACE gave TCR alpha and TCR beta cDNA libraries with sample barcodes and UMIs. TCRdb ran MiXCR on the 5' RACE reads and lists one entry per CDR3 protein. The table shows a few hundred thousand distinct CDR3 sequences, with about 16% occurring only once. Germline V CDR1 and CDR2: SNHLY, FYNNEI. V lost 5 bases, J lost 1 base, and 14 bases stayed unmatched. The CDR3 totals 17 residues. This chain links TRBV2 with TRBJ2-7; TRBD1 aligns across 7 bases. The material sequenced was PBMCs or a T cell subset sorted from them (not recorded which). The clonotype comes from a man between 18 and 29 years old who had mild COVID-19 (a few samples of this study predate the infection). Cell type and time point are not known. The CDR3 is CASSIEFSGTASYEQYF. The CDR3 nucleotides are TGTGCCAGCAGTATCGAGTTTTCGGGGACAGCTTCCTACGAGCAGTACTTC.